The clone carrying this TCR beta chain was counted ten times or more. This record comes from a study of control samples from healthy donors and cancer patients. Clones were sequenced by immunoSEQ multiplex PCR, and TCRdb holds only the in-frame ones, with some missing. This sample carries more than 95,000 clones, around 86% of them seen once, and the ten largest clones take about 8.7%. This TCR was recovered from a man aged 40-49 years in good health. The sample consisted of blood.

CDR3 nucleotide sequence: TGCGCCAGCAGCTTGTCCGCCAGCTCTGGAAACACCATATATTTT. This encodes CASSLSASSGNTIYF. The chain is built from TRBV5-1 and TRBJ1-3; D call uncertain. The CDR3 loop spans 15 amino acids. The germline V and J ends were trimmed by 1 base and 0 bases, with 8 bases remaining between them. Germline-derived CDR1 and CDR2 are SGHRS and YFSETQ.